This T cell receptor (beta chain) was found in a study of spatial heterogeneity in lung cancer. Study outcomes and limitations: Tumoral mutation counts were tracked by counts of expanded intratumoral alpha and beta TCRs.

A single record per CDR3 protein comes from TCRdb applying MiXCR to the 5' RACE reads. The data contain just over 3,000 distinct CDR3 sequences, about 16% of them singletons. By sample fraction, this clonotype is medium-sized. The target antigen is unknown. Described time point: sample taken at primary tumor resection. The source material was lung tumor tissue, sampled at surgery. This receptor was obtained from a male donor with early-stage non-small cell lung cancer.

This CDR3 is CASSLGWGFQETQYF. In nucleotides, the CDR3 is TGTGCCAGCAGTTTGGGTTGGGGTTTCCAAGAGACCCAGTACTTC. The rearrangement uses TRBV28 and TRBJ2-5; no clear D. The CDR3 is 15 amino acids. V lost 3 bases, J lost 1 base, and 12 bases lay in between. Germline V gene data show CDR1 as MDHEN and CDR2 as SYDVKM.